The rows below give T cell receptor beta chains drawn from one sample of a study of T cell responses to AZD1222 COVID-19 vaccine. Assay used: immunoSEQ multiplex PCR; TCRdb lists only in-frame clones, some missing. In the table there are about 90,000 clones, roughly 88% of which are singletons. The material was peripheral blood, obtained on day 0 of AZD1222 vaccination. These receptors were obtained from an adult in good health. Each CDR3 is given with its conserved first and last residue. The order of the fields is V gene, J gene, clone size, D gene, CDR3 DNA, CDR3 protein. The D gene is left open where the match is weak. Size tells how often a clone was seen (once, few, many) or the class of an expanded clone, and some rows leave it out.

V gene: TRBV7-2; J gene: TRBJ2-7; clone size: NA; D gene: NA; CDR3 DNA: TGTGCCAGCAGCTTAATCCACTACGAGCAGTACTTC; CDR3 protein: CASSLIHYEQYF
V gene: TRBV21-1; J gene: TRBJ1-4; clone size: NA; D gene: NA; CDR3 DNA: TGTGCCACCCCGGGGCCGAACGCAACTAATGAAAAACTGTTTTTT; CDR3 protein: CATPGPNATNEKLFF
V gene: TRBV7-2; J gene: TRBJ2-7; clone size: once; D gene: TRBD1; CDR3 DNA: TGTGCCAGCAGCTTAAGTGCCGGGACAGATCTTTCCTACGAGCAGTACTTC; CDR3 protein: CASSLSAGTDLSYEQYF
V gene: TRBV15; J gene: TRBJ2-5; clone size: once; D gene: TRBD1; CDR3 DNA: TGTGCCACCAGCAGAGAGGACAGGAAAGAGACCCAGTACTTC; CDR3 protein: CATSREDRKETQYF
V gene: TRBV7-3; J gene: TRBJ1-1; clone size: NA; D gene: NA; CDR3 DNA: TGTGCCAGCAGCTTATCGCCGGTGAACACTGAAGCTTTCTTT; CDR3 protein: CASSLSPVNTEAFF
V gene: TRBV6-5; J gene: TRBJ2-3; clone size: NA; D gene: TRBD2; CDR3 DNA: TGTGCCAGCAGTTTAGCGGGAGGCAGCACAGATACGCAGTATTTT; CDR3 protein: CASSLAGGSTDTQYF
V gene: TRBV28; J gene: TRBJ1-2; clone size: NA; D gene: NA; CDR3 DNA: TGTGCCAGCAGTCCGACGGTTGGTGGCTACACCTTC; CDR3 protein: CASSPTVGGYTF
V gene: TRBV24-1; J gene: TRBJ2-2; clone size: NA; D gene: TRBD2; CDR3 DNA: TGTGCCACCAGTGATTACAGCGGGAGTATTGTCGGGGAGCTGTTTTTT; CDR3 protein: CATSDYSGSIVGELFF
V gene: TRBV2; J gene: TRBJ2-6; clone size: few; D gene: NA; CDR3 DNA: TGTGCCAGCAGTGTGTGGCGGAGTAGCTCTGGGGCCAACGTCCTGACTTTC; CDR3 protein: CASSVWRSSSGANVLTF
V gene: TRBV28; J gene: TRBJ2-3; clone size: NA; D gene: NA; CDR3 DNA: TGTGCCAGCAGTTTAGTAGGAGTGGGGACAGATACGCAGTATTTT; CDR3 protein: CASSLVGVGTDTQYF
V gene: TRBV11-3; J gene: TRBJ2-7; clone size: NA; D gene: NA; CDR3 DNA: TGTGCCAGCAGCTTAGATGACAGCTCCTACGAGCAGTACTTC; CDR3 protein: CASSLDDSSYEQYF
V gene: TRBV19; J gene: TRBJ1-5; clone size: NA; D gene: TRBD1; CDR3 DNA: TGTGCCAGTTCTGAAGGGGGCGGGAATCAGCCCCAGCATTTT; CDR3 protein: CASSEGGGNQPQHF
V gene: TRBV7-2; J gene: TRBJ2-7; clone size: NA; D gene: NA; CDR3 DNA: TGTGCCAGCAGCTTTGGCCACGAGCAGTACTTC; CDR3 protein: CASSFGHEQYF
V gene: TRBV19; J gene: TRBJ1-5; clone size: few; D gene: TRBD1; CDR3 DNA: TGTGCCAGTAGGGACAGGCGGGGGCAGCCCCAGCATTTT; CDR3 protein: CASRDRRGQPQHF
V gene: TRBV4-1; J gene: TRBJ1-1; clone size: NA; D gene: NA; CDR3 DNA: TGCGCCAGCAGCCAAAGTGGCGGGGGACCTGAAGCTTTCTTT; CDR3 protein: CASSQSGGGPEAFF
V gene: TRBV24-1; J gene: TRBJ2-3; clone size: NA; D gene: NA; CDR3 DNA: TGTGCCACCAGTGATTTTGAGCAAAGGGTGGTGTTTCCGTGCCATGACACAGATACGCAGTATTTT; CDR3 protein: CATSDFEQRVVFPCHDTDTQYF
V gene: TRBV7-2; J gene: TRBJ1-6; clone size: NA; D gene: NA; CDR3 DNA: TGTGCCAGCAGCTTAGGAGTAAGCAGTTCACCCCTCCACTTT; CDR3 protein: CASSLGVSSSPLHF
V gene: TRBV7-2; J gene: TRBJ1-4; clone size: NA; D gene: NA; CDR3 DNA: TGTGCCAGCAGCTTACAGGGGACAACTAATGAAAAACTGTTTTTT; CDR3 protein: CASSLQGTTNEKLFF
V gene: TRBV5-1; J gene: TRBJ1-2; clone size: NA; D gene: NA; CDR3 DNA: TGCGCCAGCAGCTTGGGGCAGGGTAATGGCTACACCTTC; CDR3 protein: CASSLGQGNGYTF
V gene: TRBV27; J gene: TRBJ2-3; clone size: NA; D gene: NA; CDR3 DNA: TGTGCCAGCAGTTTTCAGGGGATGGTCACAGATACGCAGTATTTT; CDR3 protein: CASSFQGMVTDTQYF
V gene: TRBV5-4; J gene: TRBJ2-2; clone size: NA; D gene: TRBD2; CDR3 DNA: TGTGCCAGCAGCTTGAGGCTAGCGGGAGTAGGCGGGGAGCTGTTTTTT; CDR3 protein: CASSLRLAGVGGELFF
V gene: TRBV19; J gene: TRBJ1-4; clone size: NA; D gene: TRBD1; CDR3 DNA: TGTGCCAGTAGTACTCAACAGGGGAGTTATGAAAAACTGTTTTTT; CDR3 protein: CASSTQQGSYEKLFF
V gene: TRBV27; J gene: TRBJ2-7; clone size: NA; D gene: TRBD2; CDR3 DNA: TGTGCCAGCAGTTTATCGGCTAGCGGGAGGCCCCCCTACGAGCAGTACTTC; CDR3 protein: CASSLSASGRPPYEQYF
V gene: TRBV2; J gene: TRBJ2-1; clone size: NA; D gene: NA; CDR3 DNA: TGTGCCAGCAGTGAATTAGCGGTTTACAATGAGCAGTTCTTC; CDR3 protein: CASSELAVYNEQFF
V gene: TRBV5-1; J gene: TRBJ2-4; clone size: NA; D gene: TRBD1; CDR3 DNA: TGCGCCAGCAGCTTGGGCGTGGGACAGGGAAGGTTGACCAAAAACATTCAGTACTTC; CDR3 protein: CASSLGVGQGRLTKNIQYF
V gene: TRBV7-2; J gene: TRBJ1-2; clone size: NA; D gene: NA; CDR3 DNA: TGTGCCAGCAGCTCCAACCTTGGCAGTAATTATGGCTACACCTTC; CDR3 protein: CASSSNLGSNYGYTF
V gene: TRBV28; J gene: TRBJ1-1; clone size: NA; D gene: NA; CDR3 DNA: TGTGCCAGCAGTTTACACAGGCTTGGGACTGAAGCTTTCTTT; CDR3 protein: CASSLHRLGTEAFF
V gene: TRBV28; J gene: TRBJ2-2; clone size: once; D gene: TRBD2; CDR3 DNA: TGTGCCAGCAGTCCGGGGACTAGGGGTACCGGGGAGCTGTTTTTT; CDR3 protein: CASSPGTRGTGELFF